These 5 T cell receptor beta chains came from one sample sequenced in a study of tumor-infiltrating lymphocytes in primary liver carcinoma. Researchers drew blood RNA from unsorted whole blood and extracted germline DNA as well. cDNA specific to TCR beta was made from approximately 0.55 ug of total RNA, with a constant-region primer employed for priming. Three-round nested multiplex PCR performed with slightly modified ARM-PCR produced the TCR beta libraries. Amplification in the first two PCR rounds was performed using TRBV1-TRBV30 forward primers and a C-beta reverse primer for around 10 cycles each. In TCRdb, the multiplex PCR reads were re-called with MiXCR into one record per CDR3 protein. The sample holds about 210,000 distinct CDR3 sequences, 65% seen once. Source material: peripheral blood. These receptors were obtained from a woman aged 60 to 75 with primary liver carcinoma and hepatitis B virus infection.

Concerning this clonotype: One junction end disagrees with the germline gene, perhaps due to a read error. This chain uses TRBV11-1 with TRBJ2-7; a possible D gene is TRBD2 (5 bases). CDR1 and CDR2 from the germline V gene are SGHAT and FQDESV (reference sequence). The CDR3 covers 14 residues. This chain's CDR3 is CASGLGWGVYVQYF. In DNA, the CDR3 is TGTGCCAGCGGCTTAGGGTGGGGAGTCTACGTGCAGTACTTC.

This chain joins TRBV11-2 and TRBJ1-1; D unresolved. This CDR3 has 14 amino acids. V was cut by 5 bases and J by 4 bases, with 14 bases left in between. CDR1 is SGHAT and CDR2 is FQNNGV in the germline V gene. Written as DNA, the CDR3 is TGTGCCAGCAGCCAACCCCACTTGAGCACTGAAGCTTTCTTT. Its protein product is CASSQPHLSTEAFF. Complete variable domain (other parts from reference TRBV11-2 and TRBJ1-1): EAGVAQSPRYKIIEKRQSVAFWCNPISGHATLYWYQQILGQGPKLLIQFQNNGVVDDSQLPKDRFSAERLKGVDSTLKIQPAKLEDSAVYLCASSQPHLSTEAFFGQGTRLTVV.

This clonotype was seen many times. This chain joins TRBV6-1 and TRBJ2-5; D gene ambiguous. Trimming left V 6 bases short and J 4 bases short, with 12 bases between. The CDR3 sequence is 13 residues long. CDR1 and CDR2 from the germline V gene are MNHNS and SASEGT. The CDR3 region is CASRSYRVETQYF. The CDR3 coding sequence is TGTGCCAGCAGAAGTTATCGGGTAGAGACCCAGTACTTC.

Points on this clonotype: A single base separates this from a much larger clone, so it may be a read error. This chain joins TRBV4-2 and TRBJ2-1; TRBD2 matches 9 bases. The CDR3 covers 18 residues. Germline V gene sequence: CDR1 LGHNA, CDR2 YNFKEQ. V was pared by 0 bases and J by 2 bases, with 8 bases of the junction left unmatched. The CDR3 spells CASSQDLWGLAPYNEQFF. The CDR3 DNA reads TGTGCCAGCAGCCAAGACCTTTGGGGACTAGCCCCCTACAATGAGCAGTTCTTC.

A remark on this clonotype: The missing conserved phenylalanine or tryptophan at the end of this CDR3 makes a read error likely. The chain employs TRBV11-2 and TRBJ1-2, with 7 bases identical to TRBD1. Germline V CDR1 and CDR2: SGHAT, FQNNGV. Trimming removed 5 bases from V and 7 bases from J; junction bases left unmatched: 10. This CDR3 has 14 residues. In DNA, the CDR3 is TGTGCCAGCAGCCCGGGCCCAGGGGGATGTGGCTACACCCTC. It yields the protein CASSPGPGGCGYTL.